The clone carrying this T cell receptor (beta chain) has more than one count but fewer than ten. The data were obtained in a study of response to subunit inactivated influenza vaccine. MiXCR, run by TCRdb on the RT-PCR reads, gives a single entry per CDR3 protein. The table shows almost 250,000 distinct CDR3 sequences, with 12% occurring only once. Trimming shortened V by 3 bases and J by 4 bases, and 23 bases separated the two germline ends. The CDR3 has 18 amino acids. Germline V lookup: CDR1 MDHEN, CDR2 SYDVKM. This chain links TRBV28 with TRBJ2-3; no definite D call. Material: non-naive T cells sorted from PBMCs, obtained 14 days before vaccination. The TCR sequence derives from a man aged 45 to 65 who received an inactivated influenza vaccine. The CDR3 DNA reads as TGTGCCAGCAGTTTCCCCCCGGGCCAAGAAATTGGGGCAGATACGCAGTATTTT. As protein: CASSFPPGQEIGADTQYF.